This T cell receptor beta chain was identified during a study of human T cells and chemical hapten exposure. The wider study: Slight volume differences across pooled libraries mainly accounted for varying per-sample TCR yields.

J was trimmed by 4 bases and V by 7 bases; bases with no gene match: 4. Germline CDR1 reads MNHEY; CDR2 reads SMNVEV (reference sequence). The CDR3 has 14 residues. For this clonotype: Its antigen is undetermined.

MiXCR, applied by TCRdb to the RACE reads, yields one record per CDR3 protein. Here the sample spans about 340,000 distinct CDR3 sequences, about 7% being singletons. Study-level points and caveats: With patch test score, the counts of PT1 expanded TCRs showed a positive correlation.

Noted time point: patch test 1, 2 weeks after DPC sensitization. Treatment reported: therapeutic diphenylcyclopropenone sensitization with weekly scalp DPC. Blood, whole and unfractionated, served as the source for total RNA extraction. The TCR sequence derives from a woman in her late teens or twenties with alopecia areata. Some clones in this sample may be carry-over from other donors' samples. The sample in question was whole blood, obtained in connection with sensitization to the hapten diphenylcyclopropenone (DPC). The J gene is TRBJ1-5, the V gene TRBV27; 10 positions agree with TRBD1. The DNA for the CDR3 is TGTGCCAGCATGGACAGGGGGTTGAATCAGCCCCAGCATTTT. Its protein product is CASMDRGLNQPQHF.